Listed here is a single TCR beta chain. The antigen is not known. Via MiXCR, TCRdb re-called the 5' RACE reads, giving one row per CDR3 protein. Among just under 600,000 distinct CDR3 sequences listed, approximately 13% were seen once. These data originate in a study of T cells after yellow fever vaccination. Whole-study findings and limits: Post-booster samples contained most primary-vaccination clones (about 96% CD4, roughly 88% CD8). FACS-sorted repertoires might harbor abundant contaminating clonotypes from the bulk population. Weaker overall was a secondary response that nonetheless peaked faster, on day 5 versus 15.

The starting material was PBMCs, obtained on the day of the yellow fever booster vaccination. The origin of this receptor is a man aged 25-45 years who received the YFV17D yellow fever vaccine.

The CDR3 loop reads CASSQVEGPQGTEAFF. The CDR3 bases are TGTGCCAGCAGCCAAGTTGAGGGGCCGCAGGGAACTGAAGCTTTCTTT. The rearrangement joins TRBV4-2 to TRBJ1-1; D possibly corresponds to TRBD1 (5 bases). The CDR3 has 16 residues. Germline CDR1 is LGHNA and CDR2 is YNFKEQ. Trimming shortened V by 1 base and J by 5 bases, and 17 bases separated the two germline ends.